The 23 T cell receptor beta chains presented below share a single source sample, sequenced in a study of T-cell reconstitution after alpha-beta-depleted transplantation in children. Unique molecular identifiers were used to barcode this TCRbeta library. TCRdb called the PCR reads again in MiXCR, with one record for every CDR3 protein. The sample consists of 900,000 or so distinct CDR3 sequences, around 17% of them appearing once. Sample: PBMCs, mostly from graft donor cells, taken 360 days after TCRalphabeta/CD19-depleted stem cell transplant. These TCRs come from a male patient younger than 18 who had a stem cell transplant for acute lymphoblastic leukemia, so the T cells may come from the graft donor.

The chain recombines TRBV27 with TRBJ2-4; D is uncertain. Germline V gives CDR1 MNHEY, CDR2 SMNVEV (reference sequence). This CDR3 region has 16 residues. The germline V and J ends were trimmed by 1 base and 0 bases, with 10 bases remaining between them. CDR3 sequence (DNA): TGTGCCAGCAGTTTATACGGAGCGATAGCCAAAAACATTCAGTACTTC. Translation gives CASSLYGAIAKNIQYF.

V gene TRBV27 combines with J gene TRBJ2-1, with a weak D call TRBD2 (6 bases). V gave up 8 bases and J gave up 0 bases, with 11 bases separating them. The CDR3 contains 14 residues. Germline V gives CDR1 MNHEY, CDR2 SMNVEV (reference sequence). The CDR3 DNA reads as TGTGCCAGCGCTGGGGGGAGCTCCTACAATGAGCAGTTCTTC. This codes for CASAGGSSYNEQFF.

This clonotype was found many times. This chain joins TRBV10-3 and TRBJ2-1, with a tentative D call TRBD2 (7 bases). Germline-derived CDR1 and CDR2 are ENHRY and SYGVKD. V lost 8 bases and J 0 bases, leaving 14 bases between the germline ends. The CDR3 loop spans 15 amino acids. The CDR3: CAIWSGDISYNEQFF. CDR3 coding DNA: TGTGCCATCTGGAGCGGGGACATCTCCTACAATGAGCAGTTCTTC.

This clonotype was recorded a few times. The CDR3 DNA reads as TGCGCCAGCAGGTCCTTAGCGAGGTCCCAAGAGACCCAGTACTTC. As protein: CASRSLARSQETQYF. The chain has TRBV5-1 and TRBJ2-5, with D perhaps matching TRBD2 (5 bases). Trimming pared 5 bases from V and 1 base from J, leaving 15 bases between. The germline gives CDR1 SGHRS, CDR2 YFSETQ. There are 15 residues in the CDR3.

This clonotype came up a few times. The chain couples TRBV5-1 to TRBJ2-7; D remains unclear. CDR3 length: 14 amino acids. V lost 0 bases and J 3 bases, leaving 10 bases between the germline ends. Germline V gives CDR1 SGHRS, CDR2 YFSETQ. The DNA for the CDR3 is TGCGCCAGCAGCTTGGAATCTGAGATCTACGAGCAGTACTTC. It codes for CASSLESEIYEQYF.

This clonotype was counted only a few times. The chain joins TRBV3-1 to TRBJ2-3; D gene uncertain. Germline CDR1 and CDR2: LGHDT and YNNKEL (reference sequence). The CDR3 consists of 13 residues. V lost 6 bases to trimming and J lost 6 bases, with 13 bases between them. CDR3 amino acids: CASRIAASDTQYF. In DNA form, the CDR3 reads TGTGCCAGCAGAATCGCGGCCAGTGATACGCAGTATTTT.

The gene calls are TRBV10-3 and TRBJ2-1; 8 nucleotides align to TRBD2. Germline CDR1 reads ENHRY; CDR2 reads SYGVKD. The V segment lost 10 bases and the J segment 6 bases; nucleotides outside the gene matches: 8. The CDR3 spans 13 residues. CDR3 protein: CASGRTEANEQFF. The CDR3, as DNA: TGTGCCAGCGGGAGGACGGAGGCCAATGAGCAGTTCTTC.

The gene calls are TRBV13 and TRBJ2-5; TRBD2 matches at 11 bases. Looked up from germline, CDR1 is PRHDT and CDR2 is FYEKMQ (reference sequence). The CDR3 length is 16 residues. Trimming removed 5 bases from V and 1 base from J; junction bases left unmatched: 6. The CDR3 loop reads CASSVSSGGFQETQYF. The CDR3, as DNA: TGTGCCAGCAGCGTCTCTAGCGGGGGGTTCCAAGAGACCCAGTACTTC.

This chain links TRBV11-2 with TRBJ2-7, with D perhaps TRBD2 (6 bases). CDR3 length: 15 residues. Germline V lookup: CDR1 SGHAT, CDR2 FQNNGV. The V end was cut by 6 bases, the J end by 1 base, with 16 bases between. The CDR3 region has the DNA TGTGCCAGCAGGCGACCGGGACTCAAATCCTACGAGCAGTACTTC. Its translation is CASRRPGLKSYEQYF.

The J gene is TRBJ2-1, the V gene TRBV10-3; weak D call: TRBD1 (7 bases). The CDR3 extends over 16 amino acids. From germline, CDR1 is ENHRY and CDR2 SYGVKD. V was cut by 8 bases and J by 1 base, with 18 bases left in between. The CDR3 here is CAIGGGSGLSYNEQFF. CDR3 nucleotides: TGTGCCATCGGAGGGGGCAGCGGTTTGTCCTACAATGAGCAGTTCTTC.

The V call is TRBV14, the J call TRBJ2-7; D may correspond to TRBD1 or TRBD2 (5 bases each). Trimming took off 3 bases at V and 3 bases at J, with 12 bases between the two ends. Germline CDR1 is SGHDN and CDR2 is FVKESK. The CDR3 runs 14 residues. CDR3: CASSHRDLFYEQYF. DNA of the CDR3: TGTGCCAGCAGCCATAGGGACCTCTTCTACGAGCAGTACTTC. Based on the CDR3 plus reference TRBV14 and TRBJ2-7, the full variable domain is EAGVTQFPSHSVIEKGQTVTLRCDPISGHDNLYWYRRVMGKEIKFLLHFVKESKQDESGMPNNRFLAERTGGTYSTLKVQPAELEDSGVYFCASSHRDLFYEQYFGPGTRLTVT.

The table lists this clonotype with a few counts. This sequence joins TRBV7-6 and TRBJ2-2; no clear D gene. The CDR3 runs to 15 residues. Trimming shortened V by 7 bases and J by 6 bases, and 18 bases separated the two germline ends. Germline V lookup: CDR1 SGHVS, CDR2 FNYEAQ. CDR3: CASTAGSLVAGELFF. In DNA form, the CDR3 reads TGTGCCAGCACCGCCGGCTCCCTGGTCGCCGGGGAGCTGTTTTTT.

As regards this clonotype: Germline and junction disagree at one end, which may indicate a read error. The rearrangement uses TRBV7-9 and TRBJ1-6, with D possibly TRBD1 on 5 matching bases. CDR1 SEHNR and CDR2 FQNEAQ come from the germline V gene (reference sequence). The CDR3 contains 14 residues. The CDR3 spells CASSSQGIGSLLHF. DNA of the CDR3: TGTGCCAGCAGCTCCCAGGGAATTGGCTCACTCCTCCACTTT.

V and J are TRBV5-1 and TRBJ1-5; possible D gene TRBD1, 5 bases. V was trimmed by 5 bases and J by 0 bases, leaving 12 bases between them. Germline loops: CDR1 SGHRS, CDR2 YFSETQ. This CDR3 comprises 15 residues. In DNA, the CDR3 is TGCGCCAGCAGAAAGGAGGGGTCTAGCAATCAGCCCCAGCATTTT. As protein: CASRKEGSSNQPQHF.

The rearrangement uses TRBV4-2 and TRBJ2-1; D is ambiguous. The CDR3 runs to 12 residues. Germline CDR1 and CDR2: LGHNA and YNFKEQ. Trimming left V 3 bases short and J 7 bases short, with 7 bases between. The chain's CDR3 is CASSHRLNEQFF. CDR3 sequence (DNA): TGTGCCAGCAGCCATCGCTTAAATGAGCAGTTCTTC.

This chain uses TRBV13 with TRBJ2-3; 9 positions match TRBD1. Germline V gives CDR1 PRHDT, CDR2 FYEKMQ (reference sequence). The CDR3 runs to 14 residues. V dropped 4 bases and J dropped 5; count of bases not matched to a gene: 4. The CDR3 DNA is TGTGCCAGCAGCTACCGACAGGGGGTAGATACGCAGTATTTT. Its translation: CASSYRQGVDTQYF.

The chain links TRBV15 to TRBJ1-6; tentatively, D is TRBD1 (5 bases). V dropped 0 bases and J dropped 8 bases, with 17 bases sitting between them. Germline CDR1 and CDR2: LNHNV and YYDKDF (reference sequence). This CDR3 contains 17 residues. The CDR3 bases are TGTGCCACCAGCAGAGATAGTGGGGGGAAGGCGGATTCACCCCTCCACTTT. Its translation: CATSRDSGGKADSPLHF.

This clonotype was recorded at least ten times. The chain recombines TRBV7-2 with TRBJ2-7; 7 bases line up with TRBD2. From germline, CDR1 is SGHTA and CDR2 FQGNSA. With V trimmed by 5 bases and J by 1 base, 2 bases remained unmatched. The CDR3 runs to 13 residues. The CDR3 DNA sequence: TGTGCCAGCAGCGGGAGGGTATCCTACGAGCAGTACTTC. This codes for CASSGRVSYEQYF.

The CDR3 DNA follows: TGCGCCAGCAGCCTCGCCCCGCCGGGACTAGCGGGAGATCACGAGCAGTACTTC. This sequence encodes CASSLAPPGLAGDHEQYF. V gene TRBV5-1 combines with J gene TRBJ2-7, with TRBD2 identical over 14 bases. The CDR3 contains 18 residues. CDR1 is SGHRS and CDR2 is YFSETQ in the germline V gene. Trimming at V came to 4 bases and at J to 5 bases, leaving 14 bases not matched to a gene.

The rearrangement links TRBV5-1 to TRBJ1-1; possible D gene TRBD1, 5 bases. V was trimmed by 2 bases and J by 0 bases, leaving 11 bases between them. Per the germline V gene, CDR1 is SGHRS and CDR2 is YFSETQ. The CDR3 length is 15 residues. CDR3 region: CASSLLGRMNTEAFF. The CDR3 bases are TGCGCCAGCAGCTTACTGGGACGGATGAACACTGAAGCTTTCTTT.

J is TRBJ2-7 and V is TRBV4-2, with D tentatively TRBD1 or TRBD2 (5 bases each). The CDR3 runs to 15 residues. CDR1 is LGHNA, CDR2 YNFKEQ, per germline. V was shortened by 1 base and J by 4 bases, with 14 bases between the two germline ends. The chain's CDR3 is CASSQVPGAPYEQYF. Here the CDR3 DNA reads TGTGCCAGCAGCCAAGTGCCCGGGGCCCCATACGAGCAGTACTTC.

This clonotype showed up just a few times. V and J are TRBV4-1 and TRBJ2-7; no reliable D call. The length of the CDR3 is 13 residues. Per the germline V gene, CDR1 is MGHRA and CDR2 is YSYEKL. Deletions cut 1 base from V and 3 bases from J, with 7 bases between. The chain's CDR3 is CASSQARRYEQYF. Here the CDR3 DNA reads TGCGCCAGCAGCCAAGCTAGGCGCTACGAGCAGTACTTC.

This clonotype has a handful of counts. V and J are TRBV4-2 and TRBJ2-1, with 11 bases matching TRBD2. This CDR3 is built from 19 residues. Germline CDR1 is LGHNA and CDR2 is YNFKEQ. The V segment lost 0 bases and the J segment 9 bases; nucleotides outside the gene matches: 16. The CDR3 nucleotides are TGTGCCAGCAGCCAAGATAGGCTAGCGGGAGGTCGAGCCTCCGCTGAGCAGTTCTTC. The encoded protein is CASSQDRLAGGRASAEQFF.